Each of the 20 T cell receptor beta chains below was sequenced from the same sample in a study of OX40 agonist ivuxolimab in advanced cancers. Sequencing was performed with immunoSEQ multiplex PCR; in TCRdb, only in-frame clones are kept and a portion is missing. The table lists roughly 40,000 clones, around 83% of them singletons. The sample was CD4+ or CD8+ T cells sorted from blood, taken in a trial of the OX40 agonist ivuxolimab. The receptors were sampled from an adult with an advanced solid tumor such as melanoma, head and neck, liver or kidney cancer.

This chain joins TRBV7-8 and TRBJ2-1; weak D call: TRBD1 (6 bases). CDR1 and CDR2 (germline): SGHVS, FQNEAQ. V gave up 2 bases and J gave up 7 bases, with 9 bases separating them. The CDR3 runs 13 residues. CDR3 sequence reads: CASSLFQGNEQFF. DNA of the CDR3: TGTGCCAGCAGCTTATTCCAGGGGAATGAGCAGTTCTTC.

This rearrangement joins TRBV28 to TRBJ2-7, with a possible D match to TRBD1 (6 bases). The CDR3 sequence is 15 residues long. Per the germline V gene, CDR1 is MDHEN and CDR2 is SYDVKM. V was trimmed by 8 bases and J by 4 bases, leaving 21 bases between them. CDR3 coding DNA: TGTGCCAGCTCCCTGGGGGCAGGGGACCTGTACGAGCAGTACTTC. This translates into CASSLGAGDLYEQYF.

The chain links TRBV2 to TRBJ1-5, with 7 bases that match TRBD1. Germline loops: CDR1 SNHLY, CDR2 FYNNEI. The CDR3 is 15 residues long. J lost 0 bases, V lost 8 bases, and 7 bases had no gene match. CDR3 in DNA: TGTGCCAGCGATGACAGGGCTGATAGCAATCAGCCCCAGCATTTT. It encodes CASDDRADSNQPQHF.

CDR3 sequence: CSGLGTGSYGYTF. The CDR3 nucleotides are TGCAGCGGGCTCGGGACAGGGTCCTATGGCTACACCTTC. The rearrangement links TRBV29-1 to TRBJ1-2, with 9 bases aligning to TRBD1. Per germline, CDR1 SQVTM and CDR2 ANQGSEA. The CDR3 totals 13 residues. V gave up 7 bases and J gave up 4 bases; unmatched junction bases: 7.

This chain links TRBV6-6 with TRBJ1-1, with no clear D. The CDR3 runs to 14 residues. Trimming cost V 6 bases and J 1 base, with 12 bases left between them. Germline CDR1 and CDR2: MNHNY and SVGAGI (reference sequence). CDR3 sequence reads: CASRHKWENTEAFF. The CDR3 DNA is TGTGCCAGCAGACACAAATGGGAGAACACTGAAGCTTTCTTT.

This clone was counted a single time. The chain recombines TRBV5-8 with TRBJ2-7; D may correspond to TRBD1 or TRBD2 (5 bases each). CDR1 and CDR2 from the germline V gene are SGHTS and YDEGEE. CDR3 length: 12 residues. Trimming removed 3 bases from V and 1 base from J, with 5 bases in between. The CDR3 nucleotides are TGTGCCAGCAGCTGGGGGTCCTACGAGCAGTACTTC. As protein: CASSWGSYEQYF.

This clone came up once. The rearrangement joins TRBV19 to TRBJ2-1, with D perhaps matching TRBD2 (6 bases). Trimming removed 9 bases from V and 3 bases from J, with 18 bases in between. The CDR3 has 15 amino acids. Germline values: CDR1 LNHDA, CDR2 SQIVND (reference sequence). The CDR3 bases are TGTGCCAGCGTGCCACGGGAGAATTACTACAATGAGCAGTTCTTC. Translating it yields CASVPRENYYNEQFF.

J is TRBJ1-1 and V is TRBV4-3; D is uncertain. The CDR3 covers 14 residues. V gave up 4 bases and J gave up 6 bases, with 15 bases separating them. Per germline, CDR1 LGHNA and CDR2 YSLEER. The CDR3 nucleotides read TGCGCCAGCAGCCGATGGGCCGGCGACCCTGAAGCTTTCTTT. It codes for CASSRWAGDPEAFF.

The chain uses TRBV5-1 and TRBJ2-3; 11 nucleotides line up with TRBD2. Looked up from germline, CDR1 is SGHRS and CDR2 is YFSETQ. This CDR3 comprises 18 residues. With 2 bases clipped from V and 2 bases from J, the junction kept 10 bases outside the gene matches. Here the CDR3 DNA reads TGCGCCAGCAGCTTCATAGCGGGGGGGCCGGGAGTCACAGATACGCAGTATTTT. This sequence encodes CASSFIAGGPGVTDTQYF.

The chain carries TRBV19 and TRBJ2-7; the D is unclear. Germline V gene lookup returns CDR1 LNHDA and CDR2 SQIVND (reference sequence). The CDR3 loop spans 13 amino acids. Trimming pared 1 base from V and 6 bases from J, leaving 10 bases between. The CDR3, as DNA: TGTGCCAGTAGTATAGGCTCTCTCCGCGAGCAGTACTTC. It specifies CASSIGSLREQYF.

This clone has just a few counts. This chain joins TRBV5-1 and TRBJ1-2, with D uncertain. Germline CDR1 reads SGHRS; CDR2 reads YFSETQ. V was trimmed by 2 bases and J by 0 bases, leaving 11 bases between them. The CDR3 contains 15 residues. The CDR3 sequence: CASSLEYSTNYGYTF. CDR3 nucleotides: TGCGCCAGCAGCTTAGAATACAGCACTAACTATGGCTACACCTTC.

This chain uses TRBV6-5 with TRBJ2-7; TRBD1 aligns across 7 bases. Trimming took 4 bases from V and 5 from J; bases not matched to a gene: 14. The germline V gene encodes CDR1 MNHEY and CDR2 SVGAGI. The CDR3 spans 16 residues. This CDR3 reads CASSSGYRGPSDEQYF. The CDR3 nucleotides are TGTGCCAGCAGTTCCGGGTACAGGGGTCCATCTGACGAGCAGTACTTC.

The chain combines TRBV19 with TRBJ2-1; tentative D call: TRBD2 (5 bases). The CDR3 totals 13 residues. CDR1 and CDR2 (germline): LNHDA, SQIVND (reference sequence). V was pared by 1 base and J by 4 bases, with 5 bases between. The CDR3, as DNA: TGTGCCAGTAGTATAGCGGGGTACAATGAGCAGTTCTTC. Its translation is CASSIAGYNEQFF. The variable domain in full, with the rest retrieved from reference TRBV19 and TRBJ2-1, is DGGITQSPKYLFRKEGQNVTLSCEQNLNHDAMYWYRQDPGQGLRLIYYSQIVNDFQKGDIAEGYSVSREKKESFPLTVTSAQKNPTAFYLCASSIAGYNEQFFGPGTRLTVL.

CDR3 sequence reads: CASRRKNTEAFF. The CDR3, as DNA: TGTGCCAGTAGGAGGAAGAACACTGAAGCTTTCTTT. The gene calls are TRBV19 and TRBJ1-1; D is unresolved. This CDR3 contains 12 residues. Looked up from germline, CDR1 is LNHDA and CDR2 is SQIVND (reference sequence). Trimming left V 6 bases short and J 1 base short, with 6 bases between.

This clone was seen a handful of times. V is TRBV19 and J is TRBJ2-7, with TRBD2 identical over 8 bases. The V gene's germline CDR1 is LNHDA and CDR2 SQIVND (reference sequence). This CDR3 has 15 amino acids. The junction had 8 bases not matched to a gene; V was cut back by 1 base and J by 6 bases. In DNA, the CDR3 is TGTGCCAGTAGTATAGTGGCCAGCGGGAGCGGCGAGCAGTACTTC. This translates into CASSIVASGSGEQYF.

This clone has only one observation. This sequence joins TRBV5-4 and TRBJ2-7, with a tentative D call TRBD1 (6 bases). Trimming cost V 1 base and J 7 bases, with 9 bases left between them. The CDR3 sequence is 12 residues long. Germline V gene lookup returns CDR1 SGHNT and CDR2 YYREEE (reference sequence). The chain's CDR3 is CASSLWGTEQYF. CDR3 bases: TGTGCCAGCAGCTTGTGGGGGACAGAGCAGTACTTC.

The chain uses TRBV9 and TRBJ2-7; D may be TRBD1 (6 bases). Per the germline V gene, CDR1 is SGDLS and CDR2 is YYNGEE. Trimming took off 4 bases at V and 4 bases at J, with 18 bases between the two ends. The CDR3 covers 15 residues. CDR3: CASSPEYRAFYEQYF. The CDR3 DNA sequence: TGTGCCAGCAGCCCGGAATACAGGGCCTTTTACGAGCAGTACTTC.

The rearrangement uses TRBV5-1 and TRBJ1-2; D remains ambiguous. Germline-derived CDR1 and CDR2 are SGHRS and YFSETQ. This CDR3 has 13 amino acids. The ends were cut back, 3 bases at V and 8 bases at J, with 14 bases in the middle. DNA for the CDR3: TGCGCCAGCAGCTCCCATTTTGTTCGAGGCTACACCTTC. Residues: CASSSHFVRGYTF.

The gene calls are TRBV4-3 and TRBJ2-3, with D uncertain. Per the germline V gene, CDR1 is LGHNA and CDR2 is YSLEER. The V end lost 0 bases, the J end lost 2 bases, and 12 bases lay between the germline ends. This CDR3 region has 16 residues. The DNA for the CDR3 is TGCGCCAGCAGCCAAGAGGTGGTTGAACCCACAGATACGCAGTATTTT. Protein: CASSQEVVEPTDTQYF.

This clone was counted a single time. The rearrangement uses TRBV27 and TRBJ1-4; maybe TRBD1 (6 bases). Trimming stripped 9 bases from V and 7 bases from J, with 18 bases between. The CDR3 has 14 residues. Germline CDR1 is MNHEY and CDR2 is SMNVEV (reference sequence). CDR3 residues: CASPSTGRAEKLFF. In nucleotides, the CDR3 is TGTGCCAGTCCTAGTACAGGGAGGGCTGAAAAACTGTTTTTT.